The 10 T cell receptor beta chains in this list originate from one sample, sequenced in a study of blood T cell repertoires in COVID-19. Repertoires were generated with immunoSEQ multiplex PCR, while TCRdb's copy carries only in-frame clones and drops some. Of around 260,000 clones in the sample, 83% were seen once. The sample taken for sequencing was peripheral blood. The receptor source for this set is a man aged 55 to 69 who had recovered from COVID-19.

The chain carries TRBV19 and TRBJ2-2, with 16 positions matching TRBD2. V lost 6 bases, J lost 1 base, and 5 bases stayed unmatched. The germline CDR1 and CDR2 sequences are LNHDA and SQIVND (reference sequence). The CDR3 has 18 amino acids. As DNA, the CDR3 is TGTGCCAGTAGAGGGACTAGCGGGAGGGCCTGGAACACCGGGGAGCTGTTTTTT. Amino acids: CASRGTSGRAWNTGELFF.

In its sample, this clone was seen a few times. The chain combines TRBV27 with TRBJ2-2; 10 nucleotides agree with TRBD1. Losses at the gene ends were 1 base for V and 4 bases for J; bases not matched to a gene: 3. This CDR3 contains 16 residues. CDR1 is MNHEY and CDR2 is SMNVEV in the germline V gene (reference sequence). The CDR3 reads CASSLWGQGTTGELFF. The CDR3 bases are TGTGCCAGCAGTTTATGGGGACAGGGGACCACCGGGGAGCTGTTTTTT.

V gene TRBV14 combines with J gene TRBJ2-3; maybe TRBD2 (6 bases). Germline V CDR1 and CDR2: SGHDN, FVKESK. The CDR3 is made up of 13 amino acids. Trimming pared 4 bases from V and 8 bases from J, leaving 13 bases between. The CDR3 loop reads CASSPAGGGTQYF. The CDR3 region has the DNA TGTGCCAGCAGCCCCGCCGGGGGTGGTACGCAGTATTTT.

The V and J genes are TRBV2 and TRBJ1-6; D is uncertain. V was clipped by 1 base and J by 6 bases, with 10 bases between them. Germline loops: CDR1 SNHLY, CDR2 FYNNEI. This CDR3 comprises 15 residues. The CDR3 sequence is CASSEVVLSNSPLHF. Here the CDR3 DNA reads TGTGCCAGCAGTGAAGTGGTGCTTAGTAATTCACCCCTCCACTTT. The variable domain in full, with the rest retrieved from reference TRBV2 and TRBJ1-6, is EPEVTQTPSHQVTQMGQEVILRCVPISNHLYFYWYRQILGQKVEFLVSFYNNEISEKSEIFDDQFSVERPDGSNFTLKIRSTKLEDSAMYFCASSEVVLSNSPLHFGNGTRLTVT.

This clone was counted a single time. Other DNA sequences within the sample encode an identical CDR3. V and J are TRBV19 and TRBJ2-7; 10 bases align to TRBD2. This CDR3 spans 14 amino acids. V gave up 3 bases and J gave up 2 bases; unmatched junction bases: 1. Germline loops: CDR1 LNHDA, CDR2 SQIVND (reference sequence). The CDR3 is CASSISGGPYEQYF. CDR3 coding DNA: TGTGCCAGTAGTATTAGCGGGGGGCCCTACGAGCAGTACTTC.

The rearrangement links TRBV18 to TRBJ2-7; TRBD2 matches at 11 bases. Germline V CDR1 and CDR2: KGHSH, LQKENI. The CDR3 is 15 residues long. V shed 2 bases and J 6 bases; nucleotides not matched to a gene: 6. CDR3 in amino acids: CASSPVAGGLIEQYF. CDR3 nucleotides: TGTGCCAGCTCACCAGTAGCGGGAGGGCTGATCGAGCAGTACTTC. Supplemented by reference TRBV18 and TRBJ2-7, the full variable domain reads NAGVMQNPRHLVRRRGQEARLRCSPMKGHSHVYWYRQLPEEGLKFMVYLQKENIIDESGMPKERFSAEFPKEGPSILRIQQVVRGDSAAYFCASSPVAGGLIEQYFGPGTRLTVT.

In this sample, this clone turned up many times. The rearrangement joins TRBV4-1 to TRBJ2-7; maybe TRBD2 (5 bases). CDR1 is MGHRA and CDR2 is YSYEKL in the germline V gene. The CDR3 sequence is 15 residues long. Between the trimmed V and J ends, which lost 1 base and 3 bases, there was a span of 13 bases. The CDR3 protein is CASSQATSPVYEQYF. The CDR3 DNA reads as TGCGCCAGCAGCCAAGCTACTAGTCCCGTCTACGAGCAGTACTTC.

CDR3 nucleotides: TGCGCCAGCAGCCGCGGGGGCGGCGGGAGGACCTACAATGAGCAGTTCTTC. Amino acid sequence: CASSRGGGGRTYNEQFF. The chain joins TRBV4-1 to TRBJ2-1; 8 bases fit TRBD2. The junction had 10 bases not matched to a gene; V was cut back by 4 bases and J by 2 bases. There are 17 residues in the CDR3. Germline V gene sequence: CDR1 MGHRA, CDR2 YSYEKL.

The CDR3 DNA sequence: TGTGCCAGCAGCCGGGGGACCAATCCCCTCTATGGCTACACCTTC. This translates into CASSRGTNPLYGYTF. The chain links TRBV6-5 to TRBJ1-2, with D possibly being TRBD1 (5 bases). V was shortened by 6 bases and J by 4 bases, with 18 bases between the two germline ends. This CDR3 is 15 amino acids long. CDR1 is MNHEY and CDR2 is SVGAGI in the germline V gene.

The chain uses TRBV28 and TRBJ1-1; the match to TRBD1 covers 8 bases. This CDR3 is 16 amino acids long. Germline V gene sequence: CDR1 MDHEN, CDR2 SYDVKM. Unmatched junction bases numbered 9, after V lost 4 bases and J lost 2 bases. In DNA form, the CDR3 reads TGTGCCAGCAGTTCTAGACAGGGGCCCGTTAACACTGAAGCTTTCTTT. This encodes CASSSRQGPVNTEAFF.